One T cell receptor (beta chain) is described in this entry. The data are from a study of blood T cell repertoires in COVID-19. Study-wide background: The analysed material was cDNA or gDNA that came from T cells, B-cell-depleted T cells, or PBMCs.

Original methodology: For nucleated cells, counts were estimated from reference gene primer amplification. Sequencing used immunoSEQ multiplex PCR; TCRdb keeps in-frame clones, though not all of them. V, J and clone size are taken as reported in that table, and D and trimming were inferred from the DNA itself. The table records 90,000 to 130,000 clones, less than 85% of them present only once. The germline V gene encodes CDR1 LNHDA and CDR2 SQIVND (reference sequence). The CDR3 extends over 15 amino acids. V shed 2 bases and J shed 2 bases, with 13 bases lying between them. The sequenced sample consisted of peripheral blood. This TCR came from a woman of 80 years or more with acute or convalescent COVID-19. This chain connects TRBV19 to TRBJ2-7; possible D gene TRBD1, 5 bases. The CDR3 nucleotides are TGTGCCAGTAGTATAATCGCCAGGGCCCCCTACGAGCAGTACTTC. This translates into CASSIIARAPYEQYF. The whole variable domain, remainder taken from reference TRBV19 and TRBJ2-7, is DGGITQSPKYLFRKEGQNVTLSCEQNLNHDAMYWYRQDPGQGLRLIYYSQIVNDFQKGDIAEGYSVSREKKESFPLTVTSAQKNPTAFYLCASSIIARAPYEQYFGPGTRLTVT.